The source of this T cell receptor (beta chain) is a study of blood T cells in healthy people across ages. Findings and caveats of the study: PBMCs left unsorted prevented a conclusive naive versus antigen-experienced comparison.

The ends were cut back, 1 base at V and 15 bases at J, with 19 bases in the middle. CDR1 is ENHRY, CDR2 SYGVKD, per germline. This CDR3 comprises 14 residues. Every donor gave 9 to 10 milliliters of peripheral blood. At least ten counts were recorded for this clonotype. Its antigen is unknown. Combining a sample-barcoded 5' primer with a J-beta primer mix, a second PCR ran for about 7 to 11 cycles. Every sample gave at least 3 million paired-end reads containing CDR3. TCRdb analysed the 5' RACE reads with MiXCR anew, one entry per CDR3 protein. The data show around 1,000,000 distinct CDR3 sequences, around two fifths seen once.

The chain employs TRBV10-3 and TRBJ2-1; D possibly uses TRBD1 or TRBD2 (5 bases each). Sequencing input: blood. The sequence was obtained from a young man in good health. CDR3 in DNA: TGTGCCATCAGTGAGTATCGACAGCCAGCAGAGGGGTTCTTC. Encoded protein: CAISEYRQPAEGFF.